This T cell receptor beta chain was found in a study of shared clonotypes between healthy human individuals (dated by TCRdb to 2020 to 2022). About the full investigation: Three men and two women, aged 18 to 49 years, made up the cohort. For each donor, CD4 naive and CD4 memory were each run on three plates, CD8 naive on two plates, and CD8 memory on one plate. The study deeply sequenced blood TCR repertoires of several healthy adults to estimate repertoire size and the extent of clonotype sharing between individuals. Libraries were prepared and TCR repertoires were sequenced by different laboratories using diverse techniques, in order to increase sequencing depth and limit assay-specific biases. Leukapheresis yielded between about 0.85 and 9.5 billion PBMCs per donor. On the study overall, not on this receptor specifically: Pairwise subsampling indicated that sequencing depth was expected to affect the degree of clonotype sharing among donors. The genetic and exposure-history diversity represented was limited by the small number of donors. Sampling was restricted to blood, and TCR repertoires in tissues likely differ from the TCR repertoires found in blood. Across four donors, approximately 4.9% of naive CD4, roughly 3.3% of naive CD8, about 2% of memory CD4, and 0.4% of memory CD8 clonotypes were shared. Even with the large sequencing depth, rarefaction of the sorted-subset datasets indicated that sequencing was incomplete. Higher generation probabilities were observed for clonotypes shared by all four sorted-subset donors than for non-shared clonotypes. Naive subsets generally had larger estimated clonotype richness than memory subsets did.

Using the deep immunoSEQ assay, TCR CDR3 regions were amplified from genomic DNA by multiplex PCR. Extracted genomic DNA from each cell subset was distributed evenly across all wells of several immunoSEQ 96-well plates, and each plate was treated as a replicate. Each replicate PCR for sorted subsets received around 0.2 ug genomic DNA, equal to roughly 30,000 T cell genomes. Purified libraries were quantified with a Qubit 3.0 fluorometer, sized on a Bioanalyzer 2100, and re-quantified with the KAPA Library Quantification kit. Every immunoSEQ 96-well plate was sequenced on a dedicated single-read 150-cycle Illumina NextSeq 550 flow cell. As for how the authors treated the data: Because the immunoSEQ output held only junctional sequences and lacked quality scores, the filtering could not match the filtering applied to full-length reads. To assign V/J genes and CDR3, sequences were annotated using PyIR, a Python wrapper for IgBLAST v1.9, with IMGT germline references. Reads were filtered out if the reads had weak V/J assignments (E-value above 1e-6), no CDR3, stop codons, out-of-frame junctions, or ambiguous translated residues. V3J clonotypes were defined as sequences sharing an identical inferred V gene, J gene, and CDR3 amino acid sequence. Percentage overlap between repertoires was computed as shared unique clonotypes divided by the size of the smaller repertoire. RTK rarefaction, the Chao1 estimator, and Recon v2.1 estimates of unobserved clonotypes were used to assess repertoire richness. OLGA was used to compute generation probabilities for all TCRbeta clonotypes that the gDNA method yielded from a few donors. The immuneACCESS repertoire file appears here via TCRdb, limited to in-frame rearrangements. These files lack a portion of the clones; in checked studies, under half of the deficit traces to unresolved V genes, and the cause of the others is not known. From that table come the V and J calls and clone size; the DNA was used to work out D and trimming. For this sample there are about 1 million clones; approximately 76% appear just once. Clones ranked in the top ten supply less than 1.5% of the sample.

The donors were healthy, HIV-negative adults who had no recently reported acute infections or vaccinations. All donors were Caucasian adults living in Nashville, Tennessee, USA. CD4+ T cells were enriched by magnetic negative selection, after which naive cells were positively selected on CD45RA and the negative fraction was taken as the memory subset. After blood collection by leukapheresis, PBMCs were isolated using Ficoll-Histopaque density gradient centrifugation and then cryopreserved in the vapor phase of liquid nitrogen. Analytical flow cytometry was used to check the purity and quantity of each magnetically sorted T cell population. From each sorted fraction, genomic DNA was isolated and quantified by UV absorbance on a Nanodrop 2000c. Turning to this clone: The antigen this receptor binds is unknown. Nothing much larger sits one base from this clone, and base qualities are not available.

V ends up 6 bases short and J 4 bases short, with an unmatched junction base count of 5. From cysteine to phenylalanine, the CDR3 is 14 amino acids long. This entry keeps only the CDR3 DNA: 42 bases, framed from base 1. In the germline V gene (reference sequence), CDR1 corresponds to MNHNY and CDR2 to SVGAGI. This chain joins TRBV6-6 to TRBJ1-4; TRBD1 agrees with 7 junctional bases. The sequencing input was memory CD4+ T cells sorted from blood. Per the publication, the cell subset or site label means: CD45RA-negative fraction. This clonotype was obtained from a man younger than 35 in good health. CDR3 region: CASSGQVVNEKLFF. The base sequence is TGTGCCAGCAGCGGACAGGTGGTTAATGAAAAACTGTTTTTT.